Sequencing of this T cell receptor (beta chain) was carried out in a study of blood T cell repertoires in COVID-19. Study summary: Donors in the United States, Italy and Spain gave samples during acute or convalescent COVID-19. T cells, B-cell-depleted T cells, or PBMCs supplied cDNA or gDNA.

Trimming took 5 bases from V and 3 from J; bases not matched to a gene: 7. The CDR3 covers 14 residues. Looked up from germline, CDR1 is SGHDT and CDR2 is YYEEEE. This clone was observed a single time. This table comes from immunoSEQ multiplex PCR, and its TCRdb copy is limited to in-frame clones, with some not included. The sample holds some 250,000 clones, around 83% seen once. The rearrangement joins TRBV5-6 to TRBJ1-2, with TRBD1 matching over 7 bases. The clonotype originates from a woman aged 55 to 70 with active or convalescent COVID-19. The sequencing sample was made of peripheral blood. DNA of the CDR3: TGTGCCAGCAGGGCGCAGGGGACAGACTATGGCTACACCTTC. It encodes CASRAQGTDYGYTF.